The count of the clone carrying this T cell receptor (beta chain) is one. Antigen specificity is unknown. Trimming removed 5 bases from V and 5 bases from J, with 15 bases in between. CDR1 is SGHVS, CDR2 FQNEAQ, per germline. This CDR3 region has 14 residues. The sample is drawn from a study of T cell repertoires in cytomegalovirus infection. Study details: Both recently identified HLA-C-restricted and well-studied HLA-B-restricted CMV epitopes were used in the study.

General study findings and limits: There were carriers of CMV plus the relevant HLA, and cumulative public TCR beta family frequency identified them. HLA-C-restricted CMV clonotypes gave the most frequent clonotype in two of eight donors.

TCRdb re-called the reads through MiXCR, storing one row per CDR3 protein. The table lists about 770,000 distinct CDR3 sequences, roughly 28% of them singletons. Source: cultured CD8+ T cells from PBMCs, taken from culture after CMV antigen stimulation. The chain links TRBV7-8 to TRBJ1-2, with a possible D match to TRBD1 (5 bases). This receptor was obtained from a human donor in good health (CMV status not recorded). Some clones in this sample may be carry-over from other donors' samples. The DNA of the CDR3 is TGTGCCAGCAGCCCTCCGGGACTAGGTTATGGCTACACCTTC. It specifies CASSPPGLGYGYTF.